The clone carrying this T cell receptor beta chain was counted a few times. Assay: immunoSEQ multiplex PCR; the TCRdb copy retains only in-frame clones and omits some. Of tens of thousands of clones listed, around 94% are singletons. The data are from a study of T cell changes during pregnancy in multiple sclerosis. Germline CDR1 is SNHLY and CDR2 is FYNNEI. V was clipped by 3 bases and J by 1 base, with 7 bases between them. The CDR3 runs 15 residues. The sequence derives from a female donor with multiple sclerosis, enrolled in a pregnancy study. The input for sequencing was CD4+ T cells from peripheral blood mononuclear cells, taken before pregnancy. The J gene is TRBJ2-6, the V gene TRBV2, with D maybe TRBD1 (5 bases). This chain's CDR3 is CASSDAGSGANVLTF. The CDR3 bases are TGTGCCAGCAGTGATGCAGGGTCTGGGGCCAACGTCCTGACTTTC. The full variable domain, with the rest looked up from reference TRBV2 and TRBJ2-6, is EPEVTQTPSHQVTQMGQEVILRCVPISNHLYFYWYRQILGQKVEFLVSFYNNEISEKSEIFDDQFSVERPDGSNFTLKIRSTKLEDSAMYFCASSDAGSGANVLTFGAGSRLTVL.